The clone carrying this T cell receptor beta chain was detected only a few times. These data come from a study of post-analysis software for immune sequencing data. The TCR beta cDNA libraries contained unique molecular identifiers. One entry per CDR3 protein results from TCRdb running MiXCR on the PCR reads. The sample carries 600,000 to 750,000 distinct CDR3 sequences, around 64% recorded once. The sequenced material came from blood. This receptor was obtained from a girl under 10 years old with multiple sclerosis.

CDR3 bases: TGCAGCGTTGGGTCTAGCGGGCGCAATGAGCAGTTCTTC. Translation gives CSVGSSGRNEQFF. The chain carries TRBV29-1 and TRBJ2-1, with 8 bases identical to TRBD2. Germline V gene lookup returns CDR1 SQVTM and CDR2 ANQGSEA. There are 13 residues in the CDR3. V lost 4 bases and J lost 6; bases outside the gene matches: 5.